This T cell receptor (beta chain) was identified in a study of T cell responses to AZD1222 COVID-19 vaccine. General study results and limits: Among those given AZD1222, only five or six were seropositive at baseline. There were vaccine-associated CD4 TCRs across spike, dominant at 160-218 and 743-854. Clonal diversity was possibly underestimated, and white British individuals and females predominated among donors.

About this clone: What it binds is unknown.

TCRdb's table, derived via immunoSEQ multiplex PCR, lists solely in-frame clones and lacks some. The top ten hold 4.1% of the sample, which has around 160,000 clones, roughly four fifths seen once. This specimen was peripheral blood, taken on day 0 of MenACWY control vaccination. The sequence derives from an adult in good health.

The CDR3 bases are TGCGCCAGCAGCCAAACCCCATCGGGGACAGGGGGCCCAGGAACCGGGGAGCTGTTTTTT. The encoded protein is CASSQTPSGTGGPGTGELFF. The chain is built from TRBV4-1 and TRBJ2-2, with 12 bases that match TRBD1. The CDR3 covers 20 residues. Germline V CDR1 and CDR2: MGHRA, YSYEKL. Unmatched junction bases numbered 15, after V lost 2 bases and J lost 5 bases.